What follows are 20 T cell receptor beta chains derived from one specimen sequenced in a study of CD8 T cells in Susac syndrome. After extraction with the RNeasy kit, roughly 0.45 to 1 ug of the RNA was reverse transcribed using random hexamers. Each CDR3 protein gets one entry after TCRdb re-called the immunoSEQ multiplex PCR reads with MiXCR. The sample lists about 120,000 distinct CDR3 sequences, 85% to 95% occurring once. Sequencing was carried out using CD4+ T cells from PBMCs. Receptor source: a human donor in good health.

This sequence joins TRBV10-3 and TRBJ2-5; 8 bases match TRBD1. Germline lookup yields CDR1 ENHRY and CDR2 SYGVKD. This CDR3 has 15 amino acids. J lost 4 bases, V lost 10 bases, and 14 bases had no gene match. The CDR3 DNA is TGTGCCACCGAAGGACAGGGAACGGGTACAGAGACCCAGTACTTC. Protein: CATEGQGTGTETQYF.

V and J are TRBV20-1 and TRBJ2-7, with unresolved D. CDR3 size: 12 residues. Germline CDR1 and CDR2: DFQATT and SNEGSKA (reference sequence). The V and J ends lost 1 base and 0 bases respectively, with 4 bases between them. CDR3 residues: CSARAGSYEQYF. CDR3 bases: TGCAGTGCTAGAGCGGGCTCCTACGAGCAGTACTTC.

This clonotype has more than one count but fewer than ten. This sequence joins TRBV11-1 and TRBJ2-1; D is perhaps TRBD1 (6 bases). The V and J ends lost 1 base and 0 bases respectively, with 10 bases between them. Germline lookup yields CDR1 SGHAT and CDR2 FQDESV (reference sequence). This CDR3 region has 16 residues. The CDR3 DNA follows: TGTGCCAGCAGCTTAGTGCAGGGGAGCTCCTACAATGAGCAGTTCTTC. Translation gives CASSLVQGSSYNEQFF.

This clonotype occurred once. The chain has TRBV7-9 and TRBJ2-7; D is unresolved. The V gene lost 5 bases and the J gene lost 6 bases, with 14 bases spanning the gap. Looked up from germline, CDR1 is SEHNR and CDR2 is FQNEAQ (reference sequence). There are 13 residues in the CDR3. This CDR3 reads CASSLGAVREQYF. CDR3 DNA sequence: TGTGCCAGCAGCCTTGGAGCCGTCCGCGAGCAGTACTTC.

This chain uses TRBV30 with TRBJ1-1; TRBD1 agrees at 9 bases. The CDR3 has 13 residues. Germline assignment: CDR1 GTSNPN and CDR2 SVGIG (reference sequence). The V and J ends lost 8 bases and 0 bases, in that order; junction bases with no gene match: 4. DNA for the CDR3: TGTGCCGGGGACAGGGCTATGAACACTGAAGCTTTCTTT. Translation: CAGDRAMNTEAFF.

The rearrangement joins TRBV7-6 to TRBJ2-5; D is unclear. This CDR3 region has 14 residues. V was clipped by 5 bases and J by 1 base, with 11 bases between them. Germline loops: CDR1 SGHVS, CDR2 FNYEAQ. The CDR3 is CASSTQPGQETQYF. In DNA, the CDR3 is TGTGCCAGCAGCACCCAACCAGGCCAAGAGACCCAGTACTTC.

This chain joins TRBV7-6 and TRBJ2-1; the match to TRBD2 covers 12 bases. Germline loops: CDR1 SGHVS, CDR2 FNYEAQ. With V trimmed by 4 bases and J by 10 bases, 5 bases remained unmatched. There are 14 residues in the CDR3. For the CDR3, the DNA is TGTGCCAGCAGCTCACTAGCGGGAGGAAGGGAGCAGTTCTTC. It specifies CASSSLAGGREQFF.

The chain uses TRBV6-1 and TRBJ2-1, with 11 bases lining up with TRBD2. This CDR3 has 15 amino acids. Germline assignment: CDR1 MNHNS and CDR2 SASEGT. V lost 4 bases, J lost 10 bases, and 9 bases stayed unmatched. CDR3 in amino acids: CASSGTLAGGREQFF. The CDR3, as DNA: TGTGCCAGCAGTGGCACTCTAGCGGGGGGACGCGAGCAGTTCTTC.

The chain couples TRBV7-9 to TRBJ2-3; the D gene is possibly TRBD1 (5 bases). Per the germline V gene, CDR1 is SEHNR and CDR2 is FQNEAQ (reference sequence). This CDR3 has 14 residues. The ends were cut back, 7 bases at V and 2 bases at J, with 13 bases in the middle. CDR3 bases: TGTGCCAGCACCCCCCCAGGGCTCACAGATACGCAGTATTTT. It codes for CASTPPGLTDTQYF.

This sequence joins TRBV12-3 or TRBV12-4 and TRBJ2-1, with 10 bases fitting TRBD2. The CDR3 length is 16 residues. V dropped 6 bases and J dropped 4; count of bases not matched to a gene: 9. The DNA for the CDR3 is TGTGCCAGCAGCCTTGCCCTAGCGGGAGCTTACAATGAGCAGTTCTTC. It is translated as CASSLALAGAYNEQFF.

This clonotype was found once. V and J are TRBV18 and TRBJ1-5; possible D gene TRBD1, 5 bases. Trimming shortened V by 5 bases and J by 0 bases, and 8 bases separated the two germline ends. There are 14 residues in the CDR3. Germline assignment: CDR1 KGHSH and CDR2 LQKENI. Written as DNA, the CDR3 is TGTGCCAGCTCAGGGGACGGTAGCAATCAGCCCCAGCATTTT. It specifies CASSGDGSNQPQHF.

The J gene is TRBJ1-5, the V gene TRBV27; tentatively, D is TRBD1 (5 bases). V was pared by 3 bases and J by 7 bases, with 13 bases between. Germline V gene sequence: CDR1 MNHEY, CDR2 SMNVEV (reference sequence). The CDR3 is 14 residues long. The CDR3 DNA sequence: TGTGCCAGCAGTTTGTCGACCCAGGGCCAGCCCCAGCATTTT. Amino acids: CASSLSTQGQPQHF.

The gene calls are TRBV27 and TRBJ1-6; D call uncertain. Deletions cut 6 bases from V and 6 bases from J, with 6 bases between. In germline, CDR1 is MNHEY, CDR2 SMNVEV (reference sequence). This CDR3 is built from 12 residues. For the CDR3, the DNA is TGTGCCAGCAGCCCTTTTAATTCACCCCTCCACTTT. Translated: CASSPFNSPLHF.

The chain carries TRBV14 and TRBJ2-7, with 7 bases that match TRBD1. V gave up 2 bases and J gave up 0 bases; unmatched junction bases: 4. In germline, CDR1 is SGHDN, CDR2 FVKESK. The CDR3 is 15 amino acids. DNA of the CDR3: TGTGCCAGCAGCCAAACCCCAGGGGGCTCCTACGAGCAGTACTTC. Translation gives CASSQTPGGSYEQYF.

This clonotype was seen a single time. V gene TRBV18 combines with J gene TRBJ2-1, with a weak D call TRBD2 (5 bases). This CDR3 has 15 amino acids. The germline V gene has CDR1 KGHSH and CDR2 LQKENI. Trimming removed 3 bases from V and 2 bases from J, with 11 bases in between. CDR3 nucleotide sequence: TGTGCCAGCTCACCGACGGTGGGAGCCTACAATGAGCAGTTCTTC. Amino acids: CASSPTVGAYNEQFF.

The chain employs TRBV14 and TRBJ2-7; 9 bases are shared with TRBD2. V shed 1 base, J shed 3 bases, and the junction held 4 bases outside the gene matches. Germline-derived CDR1 and CDR2 are SGHDN and FVKESK. This CDR3 is 15 amino acids long. The chain's CDR3 is CASSQGGGDYYEQYF. The DNA for the CDR3 is TGTGCCAGCAGCCAAGGCGGGGGGGACTACTACGAGCAGTACTTC.

The rearrangement joins TRBV19 to TRBJ1-1; D is possibly TRBD1 (5 bases). CDR1 and CDR2 (germline): LNHDA, SQIVND (reference sequence). The CDR3 runs 15 residues. The V gene lost 7 bases and the J gene lost 0 bases, with 15 bases spanning the gap. CDR3 nucleotides: TGTGCCAGTACCATCCCGGGACGGGTGAACACTGAAGCTTTCTTT. This sequence encodes CASTIPGRVNTEAFF.

J is TRBJ2-4 and V is TRBV7-2, with TRBD1 as a possible D gene (5 bases). The CDR3 consists of 15 residues. V gave up 1 base and J gave up 7 bases, with 14 bases separating them. Per the germline V gene, CDR1 is SGHTA and CDR2 is FQGNSA. CDR3 region: CASSLGRQGGNIQYF. CDR3 sequence (DNA): TGTGCCAGCAGCTTAGGCCGGCAGGGTGGGAACATTCAGTACTTC.

The V gene is TRBV19, the J gene TRBJ1-6, with D uncertain. Germline assignment: CDR1 LNHDA and CDR2 SQIVND (reference sequence). The V and J ends lost 0 bases and 8 bases respectively, with 5 bases between them. The CDR3 length is 13 residues. Here the CDR3 reads CASSIDQDSPLHF. CDR3 DNA sequence: TGTGCCAGTAGTATAGATCAGGATTCACCCCTCCACTTT.

V and J are TRBV29-1 and TRBJ2-7; D remains ambiguous. Trimming shortened V by 3 bases and J by 1 base, and 10 bases separated the two germline ends. CDR1 is SQVTM and CDR2 is ANQGSEA in the germline V gene. The CDR3 has 13 residues. CDR3 nucleotide sequence: TGCAGCGTTGATGCTAAGTGGTCCTACGAGCAGTACTTC. Translated: CSVDAKWSYEQYF.